This TCR beta chain comes out of a study of blood T cell repertoires in COVID-19. Study-wide background: The origin of the acute and convalescent COVID-19 samples was the United States, Italy and Spain. Sample material is recorded as cDNA or gDNA derived from T cells, B-cell-depleted T cells, or PBMCs.

How the authors handled the data: Reference gene primer amplification gave nucleated cell count estimates. Assay used: immunoSEQ multiplex PCR; TCRdb lists only in-frame clones, some missing. V and J calls and clone size follow that table, whereas D and trimming were derived from the DNA. The table lists about 310,000 clones, over 75% of them singletons. V lost 5 bases and J lost 3; bases outside the gene matches: 0. This CDR3 comprises 12 residues. CDR1 MNHNY and CDR2 SVGAGI come from the germline V gene (reference sequence). Sequencing input: peripheral blood. The origin of this receptor is a man aged 50-60 years with active or convalescent COVID-19. The V call is TRBV6-6, the J call TRBJ2-5; 7 nucleotides line up with TRBD2. This CDR3 reads CASSLAEETQYF. CDR3 nucleotides: TGTGCCAGCAGTCTAGCGGAAGAGACCCAGTACTTC.